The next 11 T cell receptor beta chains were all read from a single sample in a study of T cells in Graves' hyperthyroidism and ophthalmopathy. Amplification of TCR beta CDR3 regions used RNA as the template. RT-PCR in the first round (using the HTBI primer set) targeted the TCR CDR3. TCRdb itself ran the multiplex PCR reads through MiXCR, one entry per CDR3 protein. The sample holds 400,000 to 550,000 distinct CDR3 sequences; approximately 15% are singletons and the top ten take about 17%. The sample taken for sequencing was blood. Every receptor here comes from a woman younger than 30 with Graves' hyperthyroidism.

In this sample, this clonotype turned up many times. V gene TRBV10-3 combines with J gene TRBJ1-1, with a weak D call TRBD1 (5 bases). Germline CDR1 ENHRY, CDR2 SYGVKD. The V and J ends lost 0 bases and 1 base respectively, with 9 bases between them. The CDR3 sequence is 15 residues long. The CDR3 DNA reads TGTGCCATCAGTGAGTCTTTGGGGGAGAACACTGAAGCTTTCTTT. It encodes CAISESLGENTEAFF.

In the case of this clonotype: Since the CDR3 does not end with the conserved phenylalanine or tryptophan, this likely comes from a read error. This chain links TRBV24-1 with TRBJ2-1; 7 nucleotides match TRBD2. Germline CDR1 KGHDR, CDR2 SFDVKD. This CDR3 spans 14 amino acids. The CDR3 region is CATSGGRALDEQFS. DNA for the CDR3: TGCGCCACCAGTGGAGGGAGGGCCTTGGATGAGCAGTTCTCC.

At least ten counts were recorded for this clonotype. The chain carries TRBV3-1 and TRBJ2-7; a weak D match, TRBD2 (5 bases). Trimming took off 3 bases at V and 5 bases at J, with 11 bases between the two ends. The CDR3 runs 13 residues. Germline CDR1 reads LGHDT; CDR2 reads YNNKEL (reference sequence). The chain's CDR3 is CASSQGVVDEQYV. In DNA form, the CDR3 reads TGTGCCAGCAGCCAGGGAGTTGTCGACGAGCAGTACGTC.

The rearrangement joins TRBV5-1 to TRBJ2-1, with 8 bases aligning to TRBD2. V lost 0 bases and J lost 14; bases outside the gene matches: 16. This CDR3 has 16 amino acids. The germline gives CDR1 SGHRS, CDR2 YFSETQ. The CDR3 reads CASSLASGSLDTLEFF. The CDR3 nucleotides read TGCGCCAGCAGCTTGGCAAGCGGGAGTCTTGATACCCTCGAGTTCTTC.

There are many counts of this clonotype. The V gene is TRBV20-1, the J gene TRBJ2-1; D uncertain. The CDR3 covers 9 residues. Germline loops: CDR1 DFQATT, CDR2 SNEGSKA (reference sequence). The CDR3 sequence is CSFSNEQFF. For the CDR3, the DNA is TGCAGCTTCAGCAATGAGCAGTTCTTC.

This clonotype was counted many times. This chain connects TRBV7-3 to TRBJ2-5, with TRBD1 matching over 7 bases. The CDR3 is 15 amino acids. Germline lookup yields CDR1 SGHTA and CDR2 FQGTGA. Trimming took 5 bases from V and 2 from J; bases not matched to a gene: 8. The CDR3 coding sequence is TGTGCCAGCAGCCACGGGACAGCTAAACAAGAGACCCAGTACTTC. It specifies CASSHGTAKQETQYF.

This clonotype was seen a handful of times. The CDR3 protein is CASSLAPGPGGLEQYV. The CDR3 nucleotides read TGTGCCAGCAGCTTGGCCCCGGGCCCGGGTGGGCTCGAGCAGTACGTC. V is TRBV7-8 and J is TRBJ2-7; D is ambiguous. The germline V gene has CDR1 SGHVS and CDR2 FQNEAQ. This CDR3 has 16 residues. Trimming took 3 bases from V and 6 from J, leaving 21 bases between them.

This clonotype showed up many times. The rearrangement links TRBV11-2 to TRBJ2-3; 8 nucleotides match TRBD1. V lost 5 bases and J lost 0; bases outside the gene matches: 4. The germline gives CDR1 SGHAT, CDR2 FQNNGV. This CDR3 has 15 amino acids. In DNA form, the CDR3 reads TGTGCCAGCAGCCGGGGACAGGCTAGCACAGATACGCAGTATTTT. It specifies CASSRGQASTDTQYF. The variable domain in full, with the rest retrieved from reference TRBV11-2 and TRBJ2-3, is EAGVAQSPRYKIIEKRQSVAFWCNPISGHATLYWYQQILGQGPKLLIQFQNNGVVDDSQLPKDRFSAERLKGVDSTLKIQPAKLEDSAVYLCASSRGQASTDTQYFGPGTRLTVL.

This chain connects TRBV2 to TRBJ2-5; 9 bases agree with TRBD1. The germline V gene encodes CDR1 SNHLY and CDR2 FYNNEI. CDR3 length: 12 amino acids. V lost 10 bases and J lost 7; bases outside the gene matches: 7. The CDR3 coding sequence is TGTGCCAACTACAGGGGGCTCGGGACCCAGTACTTC. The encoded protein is CANYRGLGTQYF.

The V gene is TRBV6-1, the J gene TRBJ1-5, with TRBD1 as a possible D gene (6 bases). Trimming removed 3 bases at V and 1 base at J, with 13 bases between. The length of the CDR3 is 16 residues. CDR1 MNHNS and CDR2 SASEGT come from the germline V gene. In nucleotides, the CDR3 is TGTGCCAGCAGTGACACAGGGACAAGGAGCAATCAGCCCCAGCATTTT. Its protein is CASSDTGTRSNQPQHF.

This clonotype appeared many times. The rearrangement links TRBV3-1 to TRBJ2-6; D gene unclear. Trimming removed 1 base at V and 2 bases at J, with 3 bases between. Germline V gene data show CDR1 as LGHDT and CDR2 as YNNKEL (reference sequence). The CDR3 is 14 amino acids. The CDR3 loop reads CASSQAAGANVLTF. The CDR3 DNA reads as TGTGCCAGCAGCCAAGCAGCTGGGGCCAACGTCCTGACTTTC.